The 22 T cell receptor beta chains below were found in one sample sequenced in a study of blood T cells in healthy people across ages. With a J-beta primer mix and a sample-barcoded 5' primer, a second PCR ran about 7 to 11 cycles. Each CDR3 protein gets one entry after TCRdb re-called the 5' RACE reads with MiXCR. The sample includes over 1,500,000 distinct CDR3 sequences, around 42% of them seen just once. Sequenced: blood. The receptors were gathered from a human donor in good health.

This clonotype was detected only once. The chain links TRBV5-1 to TRBJ1-1, with D perhaps TRBD1 (5 bases). This CDR3 has 13 amino acids. V lost 6 bases and J lost 0, with 9 bases in between. Germline V gives CDR1 SGHRS, CDR2 YFSETQ. For the CDR3, the DNA is TGCGCCAGCATGCAGGGAGTGAACACTGAAGCTTTCTTT. This codes for CASMQGVNTEAFF.

This clonotype turned up a few times. V is TRBV12-3 or TRBV12-4 and J is TRBJ2-7; the D gene is possibly TRBD2 (6 bases). Trimming shortened V by 3 bases and J by 4 bases, and 16 bases separated the two germline ends. The CDR3 covers 15 residues. The DNA of the CDR3 is TGTGCCAGCAGTTTCGGGGGAGACATACTATACGAGCAGTACTTC. Its protein product is CASSFGGDILYEQYF.

This clonotype was observed a handful of times. V is TRBV7-8 and J is TRBJ2-7; D not certain. With the DNA end fitting TRBJ2-5 better, the J assignment may be wrong. CDR3 size: 12 residues. In germline, CDR1 is SGHVS, CDR2 FQNEAQ. The DNA for the CDR3 is TGTGCCAGCAGACAAATAATGGAGACCCAGTACTTC. This translates into CASRQIMETQYF.

The V call is TRBV4-2, the J call TRBJ2-5, with 9 bases that match TRBD2. The CDR3 is 16 residues long. Germline CDR1 is LGHNA and CDR2 is YNFKEQ. Losses at the gene ends were 0 bases for V and 5 bases for J; bases not matched to a gene: 7. The CDR3 nucleotides read TGTGCCAGCAGCCAAGATACGGGACTAGCTGTGGAGACCCAGTACTTC. Translation: CASSQDTGLAVETQYF.

The V and J genes are TRBV5-1 and TRBJ2-3, with 12 bases fitting TRBD1. The CDR3 loop spans 17 amino acids. V shed 4 bases, J shed 6 bases, and the junction held 12 bases outside the gene matches. Germline-derived CDR1 and CDR2 are SGHRS and YFSETQ. As DNA, the CDR3 is TGCGCCAGCAGCGACCCGGGACAGGGGGCCCTTTGGGATACGCAGTATTTT. Its translation: CASSDPGQGALWDTQYF.

In this sample, this clonotype turned up a few times. V gene TRBV29-1 combines with J gene TRBJ2-7, with unresolved D. The CDR3 is 14 residues long. V dropped 4 bases and J dropped 2 bases, with 15 bases sitting between them. From germline, CDR1 is SQVTM and CDR2 ANQGSEA. CDR3 amino acids: CSVGLQTRPYEQYF. The CDR3 nucleotides read TGCAGCGTTGGTCTACAGACCAGACCCTACGAGCAGTACTTC.

This clonotype was seen only a few times. CDR3 amino acids: CASSVGLAGGNEQFF. CDR3 DNA: TGTGCCAGCAGCGTAGGTCTAGCGGGGGGCAATGAGCAGTTCTTC. The chain uses TRBV9 and TRBJ2-1, with 11 bases that match TRBD2. J was trimmed by 6 bases and V by 0 bases; bases with no gene match: 2. Germline V gene sequence: CDR1 SGDLS, CDR2 YYNGEE. The CDR3 has 15 amino acids.

The chain carries TRBV7-8 and TRBJ1-1, with TRBD1 as a possible D gene (5 bases). The CDR3 loop spans 17 amino acids. Deletions cut 7 bases from V and 0 bases from J, with 21 bases between. Germline values: CDR1 SGHVS, CDR2 FQNEAQ. The CDR3 sequence is CASNERPWGILNTEAFF. The CDR3 DNA follows: TGTGCCAGCAACGAAAGGCCGTGGGGCATACTGAACACTGAAGCTTTCTTT. Full variable domain (missing parts from reference TRBV7-8 and TRBJ1-1): GAGVSQSPRYKVAKRGQDVALRCDPISGHVSLFWYQQALGQGPEFLTYFQNEAQLDKSGLPSDRFFAERPEGSVSTLKIQRTQQEDSAVYLCASNERPWGILNTEAFFGQGTRLTVV.

The table lists this clonotype with a few counts. The chain couples TRBV20-1 to TRBJ2-5; a weak D match, TRBD2 (6 bases). V lost 3 bases and J 5 bases, leaving 10 bases between the germline ends. CDR3 size: 12 residues. The V gene's germline CDR1 is DFQATT and CDR2 SNEGSKA (reference sequence). Here the CDR3 reads CSASMAGETQYF. In DNA, the CDR3 is TGCAGTGCTAGTATGGCGGGGGAGACCCAGTACTTC.

The CDR3 here is CASSRLSGASDEQFF. CDR3 nucleotides: TGCGCCAGCAGCCGCCTGAGCGGCGCCTCCGATGAGCAGTTCTTC. This chain uses TRBV4-3 with TRBJ2-1; D may be TRBD2 (5 bases). The CDR3 covers 15 residues. V lost 4 bases and J 8 bases, leaving 18 bases between the germline ends. Germline CDR1 and CDR2: LGHNA and YSLEER.

The rearrangement links TRBV3-1 to TRBJ2-4; D is undetermined. The J call may be mistaken, given a closer DNA end match to TRBJ2-7. Germline-derived CDR1 and CDR2 are LGHDT and YNNKEL (reference sequence). The CDR3 totals 14 residues. This chain's CDR3 is CASSLVAARYEQYF. The CDR3 nucleotides are TGTGCCAGCAGCTTGGTGGCAGCTCGGTACGAGCAGTACTTC.

The chain uses TRBV5-5 and TRBJ1-1, with 12 bases matching TRBD1. The CDR3 totals 17 residues. The trim removed 3 bases at V and 4 bases at J, leaving 10 bases unmatched. Germline CDR1 is SGHKS and CDR2 is YYEKEE (reference sequence). The CDR3 region has the DNA TGTGCCAGCAGCTCGGGACAGGGGGCGAAAAGTCTCACTGAAGCTTTCTTT. Protein sequence: CASSSGQGAKSLTEAFF.

V and J are TRBV4-3 and TRBJ1-2; 7 nucleotides line up with TRBD1. The germline V gene has CDR1 LGHNA and CDR2 YSLEER. V was pared by 3 bases and J by 7 bases, with 11 bases of the junction left unmatched. CDR3 length: 15 amino acids. CDR3 residues: CASSQETDRAGGYTF. The CDR3 region has the DNA TGCGCCAGCAGCCAGGAAACCGACAGGGCGGGTGGCTACACCTTC.

This clonotype turned up a few times. The rearrangement links TRBV6-2 or TRBV6-3 to TRBJ2-7, with 7 bases that match TRBD2. The CDR3 sequence is 16 residues long. V was clipped by 5 bases and J by 5 bases; unmatched bases: 15. Germline V lookup: CDR1 MNHEY, CDR2 SVGEGT. CDR3 sequence (DNA): TGTGCCAGCAGTGATTCCGGGAGGTTTTTTCGTAACGAGCAGTACTTC. Its translation is CASSDSGRFFRNEQYF.

The rearrangement joins TRBV30 to TRBJ1-1, with a possible D match to TRBD1 (6 bases). Germline lookup yields CDR1 GTSNPN and CDR2 SVGIG (reference sequence). The CDR3 has 12 residues. Trimming removed 5 bases from V and 4 bases from J, with 11 bases in between. The CDR3 bases are TGTGCCTGGGAACAGGGTGGCACTGAAGCTTTCTTT. This translates into CAWEQGGTEAFF.

This clonotype was counted once. The junction departs from the called germline gene at one end, perhaps through a read error. V usage is TRBV28 and J usage is TRBJ2-6, with TRBD1 matching over 7 bases. Per germline, CDR1 MDHEN and CDR2 SYDVKM. This CDR3 spans 17 amino acids. Here the CDR3 DNA reads TGTGCCGGCAGTTTCGAGGGGGCGCAGCGCGGGGCCAACGTCCTGACTTTC. Residues: CAGSFEGAQRGANVLTF. The whole variable domain, remainder taken from reference TRBV28 and TRBJ2-6, is DVKVTQSSRYLVKRTGEKVFLECVQDMDHENMFWYRQDPGLGLRLIYFSYDVKMKEKGDIPEGYSVSREKKERFSLILESASTNQTSMYLCAGSFEGAQRGANVLTFGAGSRLTVL.

This clonotype was counted only a few times. The J gene is TRBJ1-2, the V gene TRBV29-1; 8 positions match TRBD1. The V and J ends lost 5 bases and 7 bases, in that order; junction bases with no gene match: 9. CDR3 length equals 13 residues. CDR1 and CDR2 (germline): SQVTM, ANQGSEA. CDR3 sequence: CSVPSDRGGGYTF. The CDR3 DNA sequence: TGCAGCGTTCCGAGCGACAGGGGTGGTGGCTACACCTTC. Drawing the rest from reference TRBV29-1 and TRBJ1-2, the complete variable domain is SAVISQKPSRDICQRGTSLTIQCQVDSQVTMMFWYRQQPGQSLTLIATANQGSEATYESGFVIDKFPISRPNLTFSTLTVSNMSPEDSSIYLCSVPSDRGGGYTFGSGTRLTVV.

This clonotype occurred a few times. The junction and the germline gene differ at one end; a read error may be behind it. This sequence joins TRBV29-1 and TRBJ2-4; D gene uncertain. The CDR3 is made up of 12 amino acids. CDR1 SQVTM and CDR2 ANQGSEA come from the germline V gene. CDR3 nucleotide sequence: TGCAGCGTTGTCGGCCCTTTCAACACTCAGTACTTC. It specifies CSVVGPFNTQYF.

The sample holds a few counts of this clonotype. V gene TRBV7-2 combines with J gene TRBJ1-5; D gene ambiguous. Trimming pared 5 bases from V and 7 bases from J, leaving 12 bases between. The CDR3 consists of 13 residues. Germline V gives CDR1 SGHTA, CDR2 FQGNSA. The CDR3 is CASSQASSQPQHF. In nucleotides, the CDR3 is TGTGCCAGCAGCCAAGCCTCATCCCAGCCCCAGCATTTT.

The rearrangement uses TRBV7-8 and TRBJ1-1, with 10 bases that match TRBD1. Germline V lookup: CDR1 SGHVS, CDR2 FQNEAQ. V lost 4 bases to trimming and J lost 0 bases; unmatched junction nucleotides: 8. The CDR3 has 17 residues. CDR3 region: CASSSGTGAIMNTEAFF. Here the CDR3 DNA reads TGTGCCAGCAGCTCCGGGACAGGGGCTATCATGAACACTGAAGCTTTCTTT.

This chain uses TRBV7-9 with TRBJ2-1, with 9 nucleotides matching TRBD1. The J segment lost 0 bases and the V segment lost 4 bases, leaving 16 bases of the junction unmatched. The CDR3 sequence is 20 residues long. The V gene's germline CDR1 is SEHNR and CDR2 FQNEAQ (reference sequence). CDR3 sequence: CASSYGPGQGGLSSYNEQFF. The CDR3 region has the DNA TGTGCCAGCAGCTACGGTCCGGGACAGGGAGGTCTAAGCTCCTACAATGAGCAGTTCTTC.

The chain carries TRBV3-1 and TRBJ1-1, with 8 bases fitting TRBD1. Germline CDR1 and CDR2: LGHDT and YNNKEL (reference sequence). With V trimmed by 2 bases and J by 10 bases, 6 bases remained unmatched. This CDR3 is 13 amino acids long. The CDR3 DNA is TGTGCCAGCAGCCAAAGAATCAGGGGGCGAGCTTTCTTT. It specifies CASSQRIRGRAFF.